This TCR beta chain emerged from a study of blood T cell repertoires in COVID-19. On the study more broadly: The origin of the acute and convalescent COVID-19 samples was the United States, Italy and Spain. T cells, B-cell-depleted T cells, or PBMCs supplied cDNA or gDNA.

The sample holds a few counts of this clone. As processed by the authors: Estimation of nucleated cell counts relied on the amplification of reference gene primers. Sequencing was performed with immunoSEQ multiplex PCR; in TCRdb, only in-frame clones are kept and a portion is missing. The V and J calls and clone size are taken from that table; D and trimming were inferred from the DNA. Of fewer than 250,000 clones listed, around 84% are singletons. V dropped 5 bases and J dropped 3 bases, with 14 bases sitting between them. This CDR3 has 16 amino acids. Germline V gene sequence: CDR1 SEHNR, CDR2 FQNEAQ (reference sequence).

This TCR derives from a man between 60 and 70 years old with acute or convalescent COVID-19. This chain connects TRBV7-9 to TRBJ1-6; D gene unclear. The specimen was peripheral blood. In DNA form, the CDR3 reads TGTGCCAGCAGCCGGCCCCGAGGGCACTATAATTCACCCCTCCACTTT. Encoded protein: CASSRPRGHYNSPLHF.